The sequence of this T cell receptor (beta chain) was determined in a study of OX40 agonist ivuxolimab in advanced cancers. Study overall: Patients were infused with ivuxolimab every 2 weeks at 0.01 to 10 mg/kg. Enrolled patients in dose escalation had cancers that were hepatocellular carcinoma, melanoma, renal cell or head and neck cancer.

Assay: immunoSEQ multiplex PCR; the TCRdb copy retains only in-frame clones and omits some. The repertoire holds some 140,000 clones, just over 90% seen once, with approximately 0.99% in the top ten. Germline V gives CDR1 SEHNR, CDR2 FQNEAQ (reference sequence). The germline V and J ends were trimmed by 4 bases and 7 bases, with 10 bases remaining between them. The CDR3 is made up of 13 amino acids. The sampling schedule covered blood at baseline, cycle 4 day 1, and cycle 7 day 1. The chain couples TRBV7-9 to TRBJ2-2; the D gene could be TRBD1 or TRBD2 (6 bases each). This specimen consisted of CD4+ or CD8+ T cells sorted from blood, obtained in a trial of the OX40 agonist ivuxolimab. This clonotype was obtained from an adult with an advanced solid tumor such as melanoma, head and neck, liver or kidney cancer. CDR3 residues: CASSSRGGGELFF. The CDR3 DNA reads TGTGCCAGCAGCTCCAGGGGAGGCGGGGAGCTGTTTTTT. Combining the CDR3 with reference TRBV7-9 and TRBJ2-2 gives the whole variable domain DTGVSQNPRHKITKRGQNVTFRCDPISEHNRLYWYRQTLGQGPEFLTYFQNEAQLEKSRLLSDRFSAERPKGSFSTLEIQRTEQGDSAMYLCASSSRGGGELFFGEGSRLTVL.